This entry concerns a single T cell receptor (beta chain). What it binds is not known. The DNA input per sorted-subset replicate PCR was 200 ng, corresponding to some 30,000 T cell genomes. Generated by immunoSEQ multiplex PCR, the TCRdb table keeps only in-frame clones and is missing some. The sample consists of about 640,000 clones, 72% of them appearing once. This sample is drawn from a study of shared clonotypes between healthy human individuals. This CDR3 is built from 15 residues. The ends lost 0 bases at V and 2 bases at J; junction bases unmatched: 3. Germline V CDR1 and CDR2: SGHNT, YYREEE (reference sequence). Study-wide results and limits: Naive subsets tended to show greater estimated richness than memory subsets. For naive CD4 cells, roughly 5% of clonotypes were shared across a handful of donors. Clonotype sharing among donors was expected to depend on sequencing depth.

Sample: memory CD4+ T cells sorted from blood. Indicated subset: CD45RA-negative fraction. The J gene is TRBJ2-3, the V gene TRBV5-4, with 7 bases that match TRBD2. The TCR originated in a woman in her 30s in good health. DNA for the CDR3: TGTGCCAGCAGCTTGGGGCTAGCGGCCACAGATACGCAGTATTTT. This sequence encodes CASSLGLAATDTQYF.